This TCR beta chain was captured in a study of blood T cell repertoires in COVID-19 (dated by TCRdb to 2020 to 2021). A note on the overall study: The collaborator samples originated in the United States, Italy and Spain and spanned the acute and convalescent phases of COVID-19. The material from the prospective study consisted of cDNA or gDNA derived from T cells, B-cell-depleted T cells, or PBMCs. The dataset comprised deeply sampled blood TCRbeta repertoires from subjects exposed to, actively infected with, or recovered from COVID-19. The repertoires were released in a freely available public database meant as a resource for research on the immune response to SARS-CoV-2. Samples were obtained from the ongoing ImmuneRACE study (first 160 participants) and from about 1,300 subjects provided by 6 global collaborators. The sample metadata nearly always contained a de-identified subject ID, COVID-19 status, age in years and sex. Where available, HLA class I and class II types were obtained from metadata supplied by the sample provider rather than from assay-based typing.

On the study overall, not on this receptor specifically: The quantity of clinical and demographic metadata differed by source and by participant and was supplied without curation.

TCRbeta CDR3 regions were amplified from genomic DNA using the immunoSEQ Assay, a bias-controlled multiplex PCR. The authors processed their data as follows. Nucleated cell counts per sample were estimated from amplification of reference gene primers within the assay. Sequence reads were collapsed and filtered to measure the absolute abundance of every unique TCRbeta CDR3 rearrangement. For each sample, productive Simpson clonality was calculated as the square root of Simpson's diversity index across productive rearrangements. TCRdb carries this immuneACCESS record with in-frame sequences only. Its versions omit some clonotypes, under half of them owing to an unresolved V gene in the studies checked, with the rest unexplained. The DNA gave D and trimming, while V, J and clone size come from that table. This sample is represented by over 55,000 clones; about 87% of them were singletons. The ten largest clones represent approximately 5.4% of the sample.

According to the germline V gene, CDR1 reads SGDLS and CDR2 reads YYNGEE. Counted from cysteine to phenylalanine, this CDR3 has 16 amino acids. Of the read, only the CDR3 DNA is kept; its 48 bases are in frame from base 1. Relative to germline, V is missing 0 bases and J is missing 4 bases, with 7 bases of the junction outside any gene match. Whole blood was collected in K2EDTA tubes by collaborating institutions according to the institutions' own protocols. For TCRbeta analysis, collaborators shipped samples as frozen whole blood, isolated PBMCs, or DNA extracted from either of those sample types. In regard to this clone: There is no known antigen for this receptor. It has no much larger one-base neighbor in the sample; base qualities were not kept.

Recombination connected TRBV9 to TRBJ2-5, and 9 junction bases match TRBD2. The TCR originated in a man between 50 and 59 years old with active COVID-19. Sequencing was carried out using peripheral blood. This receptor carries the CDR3 CASSVDLLAGTETQYF. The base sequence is TGTGCCAGCAGCGTAGATCTCCTAGCGGGAACAGAGACCCAGTACTTC.